Included here is one TCR beta chain sequence, with context. Its target is not known. The record originates from a study of T-cell memory formation after mild COVID-19. Study-wide points: CD4/CD8 balance held among clones contracting day 15 to 85, and later expanders leaned CD4+.

Barcoded TCR alpha and TCR beta cDNA libraries with UMIs came from 5'RACE using constant-segment primers. TCRdb redid the calling of the 5' RACE reads with MiXCR, one entry per CDR3 protein. The sample lists over 95,000 distinct CDR3 sequences, approximately 21% seen once, with about 42% in the top ten. Material for sequencing was PBMCs or a T cell subset sorted from them (not recorded which). The sequence derives from a man aged 18 to 29 who had mild COVID-19 (a few samples of this study predate the infection). Cell type and time point are not known.

DNA for the CDR3: TGTGCCAGCAGTGGTGCTAATGAAAAACTGTTTTTT. The encoded protein is CASSGANEKLFF. The chain recombines TRBV2 with TRBJ1-4; D remains unclear. Germline CDR1 reads SNHLY; CDR2 reads FYNNEI. Trimming removed 4 bases from V and 3 bases from J, with 3 bases in between. The CDR3 is 12 amino acids.